This TCR beta chain was profiled in a study of identical twins. Findings and limits, study-wide: Zero-insertion findings could be partly confounded by invariant cells (MAIT and iNKT cells). Twins' surplus sharing was weaker for beta out-of-frame sequences. Insertions ran lower in abundant cord blood beta clonotypes, though not in memory repertoires.

This clonotype was recorded many times. What it recognizes is unknown. The CDR3 extends over 17 amino acids. With V trimmed by 5 bases and J by 4 bases, 12 bases remained unmatched. CDR1 SGHAT and CDR2 FQNNGV come from the germline V gene. With template switching, a universal primer site was added, and the cDNA carried unique molecular identifiers. TCRdb passed the 5' RACE reads through MiXCR, listing each CDR3 protein once. The data show about 810,000 distinct CDR3 sequences, 9% to 15% seen once. These data were also reused for a study on yellow fever vaccine responses in identical twins.

The receptor was isolated from a woman aged 18-29 years in good health. The sequenced sample consisted of PBMCs. The V and J genes are TRBV11-2 and TRBJ2-1; 9 bases match TRBD1. CDR3 nucleotide sequence: TGTGCCAGCAGCCAAACCTTGGGGGACAGGGATTACAATGAGCAGTTCTTC. This gives the protein CASSQTLGDRDYNEQFF. The full variable domain, its missing parts supplied by reference TRBV11-2 and TRBJ2-1, is EAGVAQSPRYKIIEKRQSVAFWCNPISGHATLYWYQQILGQGPKLLIQFQNNGVVDDSQLPKDRFSAERLKGVDSTLKIQPAKLEDSAVYLCASSQTLGDRDYNEQFFGPGTRLTVL.